A single sample is the source of the 29 T cell receptor beta chains below, sequenced in a study of CD8 T cells in ankylosing spondylitis. Study-level results: A TCR beta motif of fewer than ten highly homologous variants appeared characteristic of ankylosing spondylitis blood.

One entry per CDR3 protein results from TCRdb running MiXCR on the 5' RACE reads. The profile covers about 700,000 distinct CDR3 sequences, with around 20% appearing a single time and approximately 18% taken by the ten largest. Their target antigens are unknown. Sequenced input: blood, either unsorted or a sorted T cell fraction (not recorded which). The receptors here all came from a male donor with ankylosing spondylitis.

The chain combines TRBV20-1 with TRBJ1-1; D call uncertain. V lost 0 bases and J 0 bases, leaving 8 bases between the germline ends. The CDR3 is made up of 14 amino acids. In germline, CDR1 is DFQATT, CDR2 SNEGSKA (reference sequence). CDR3 sequence (DNA): TGCAGTGCTAGAGATCTTACGCTGAACACTGAAGCTTTCTTT. Protein product: CSARDLTLNTEAFF.

This chain joins TRBV20-1 and TRBJ2-3, with D possibly TRBD1 on 6 matching bases. CDR1 is DFQATT and CDR2 is SNEGSKA in the germline V gene (reference sequence). The V end was cut by 8 bases, the J end by 1 base, with 13 bases between. This CDR3 has 13 residues. The CDR3 nucleotides are TGCAGTACCACAGGGCCAGGCACAGATACGCAGTATTTT. Its protein is CSTTGPGTDTQYF.

This clonotype was counted at least ten times. The chain joins TRBV29-1 to TRBJ2-1, with D perhaps matching TRBD1 or TRBD2 (5 bases each). V was cut by 2 bases and J by 9 bases, with 17 bases left in between. The CDR3 sequence is 14 residues long. Per the germline V gene, CDR1 is SQVTM and CDR2 is ANQGSEA. The CDR3 sequence: CSVERDLARGEQFF. For the CDR3, the DNA is TGCAGCGTTGAAAGGGACCTCGCTAGGGGTGAGCAGTTCTTC.

This chain uses TRBV12-3 or TRBV12-4 with TRBJ2-5; 12 positions match TRBD2. This CDR3 comprises 17 residues. With 3 bases clipped from V and 1 base from J, the junction kept 6 bases outside the gene matches. CDR3 in DNA: TGTGCCAGCAGTTTCGGACTAGCGGGGACCTCCCAAGAGACCCAGTACTTC. Its translation is CASSFGLAGTSQETQYF.

This chain links TRBV5-5 with TRBJ2-3, with D unresolved. Trimming pared 1 base from V and 0 bases from J, leaving 6 bases between. Germline values: CDR1 SGHKS, CDR2 YYEKEE (reference sequence). This CDR3 is built from 14 residues. The CDR3 here is CASSLSFSTDTQYF. In DNA form, the CDR3 reads TGTGCCAGCAGCTTGTCCTTTAGCACAGATACGCAGTATTTT.

This clonotype was detected only a few times. The V and J genes are TRBV12-3 or TRBV12-4 and TRBJ1-1, with TRBD1 as a possible D gene (5 bases). This CDR3 has 13 amino acids. Between the trimmed V and J ends, which lost 8 bases and 2 bases, there was a span of 12 bases. CDR3 sequence reads: CASRWGDNTEAFF. DNA for the CDR3: TGTGCCAGCCGATGGGGGGATAACACTGAAGCTTTCTTT.

The genes are TRBV2 and TRBJ2-1; no reliable D call. Trimming took off 8 bases at V and 6 bases at J, with 14 bases between the two ends. Germline V gene lookup returns CDR1 SNHLY and CDR2 FYNNEI. CDR3 size: 13 residues. CDR3 loop: CASGQAISNEQFF. CDR3 nucleotide sequence: TGTGCCAGCGGCCAGGCGATTAGCAATGAGCAGTTCTTC.

This clonotype was counted between two and nine times. This chain joins TRBV7-2 and TRBJ1-2, with D uncertain. The germline V gene has CDR1 SGHTA and CDR2 FQGNSA. CDR3 length: 11 amino acids. Trimming cost V 1 base and J 10 bases, with 7 bases left between them. As DNA, the CDR3 is TGTGCCAGCAGCTTAGAAGCAGCCTACACCTTC. Protein: CASSLEAAYTF.

Many counts were recorded for this clonotype. The chain is built from TRBV15 and TRBJ2-3, with 9 bases that match TRBD1. Germline lookup yields CDR1 LNHNV and CDR2 YYDKDF (reference sequence). V shed 3 bases and J 0 bases; nucleotides not matched to a gene: 4. This CDR3 comprises 16 residues. The CDR3 sequence: CATSSRDRESTDTQYF. The CDR3, as DNA: TGTGCCACCAGCAGCCGGGACAGGGAGAGCACAGATACGCAGTATTTT.

The chain has TRBV9 and TRBJ2-2, with D possibly TRBD2 on 6 matching bases. V shed 3 bases and J shed 5 bases, with 17 bases lying between them. Germline CDR1 reads SGDLS; CDR2 reads YYNGEE. This CDR3 region has 16 residues. The CDR3 DNA sequence: TGTGCCAGCAGCGGACGGACGGGACTTGGGACCGGGGAGCTGTTTTTT. It translates to CASSGRTGLGTGELFF.

A few counts support this clonotype. The chain employs TRBV6-1 and TRBJ1-2; TRBD1 is a possible D gene (6 bases). This CDR3 is 17 amino acids long. V lost 5 bases, J lost 6 bases, and 25 bases lay in between. CDR1 is MNHNS and CDR2 is SASEGT in the germline V gene. In DNA, the CDR3 is TGTGCCAGCAGTCCCACCCCAACACGGGGGCCCGTTGATGGCTACACCTTC. It is translated as CASSPTPTRGPVDGYTF.

J is TRBJ2-7 and V is TRBV7-2; D not resolved. The CDR3 has 14 amino acids. Germline V lookup: CDR1 SGHTA, CDR2 FQGNSA. V shed 0 bases and J shed 6 bases, with 12 bases lying between them. CDR3 residues: CASSLATAWSEQYF. CDR3 nucleotides: TGTGCCAGCAGCTTAGCCACAGCATGGTCCGAGCAGTACTTC.

This clonotype was seen more than once but under ten times. The CDR3 bases are TGTGCCAGCAGCTCGATGACAGGGCCAGGCTACGAGCAGTACTTC. This gives the protein CASSSMTGPGYEQYF. The rearrangement joins TRBV7-9 to TRBJ2-7; the match to TRBD1 covers 7 bases. Trimming at V came to 4 bases and at J to 3 bases, leaving 9 bases not matched to a gene. Germline V gives CDR1 SEHNR, CDR2 FQNEAQ (reference sequence). CDR3 length: 15 amino acids.

This chain links TRBV6-1 with TRBJ2-7, with 8 bases identical to TRBD1. Germline CDR1 and CDR2: MNHNS and SASEGT. The CDR3 is made up of 13 amino acids. Germline trimming cut 6 bases from V and 7 bases from J; bases unmatched to any gene: 8. DNA of the CDR3: TGTGCCAGCAGCACGGACAGGGTTGGAGAGCAGTACTTC. Its translation: CASSTDRVGEQYF.

This clonotype was seen a handful of times. The V gene is TRBV12-3 or TRBV12-4, the J gene TRBJ1-3, with D hard to call. V lost 7 bases, J lost 1 base, and 14 bases lay in between. The CDR3 spans 15 residues. In DNA form, the CDR3 reads TGTGCCAGCACTCCAAGTAAGGTGTCTGGAAACACCATATATTTT. This encodes CASTPSKVSGNTIYF.

This chain joins TRBV2 and TRBJ1-6; 7 positions agree with TRBD1. Germline V lookup: CDR1 SNHLY, CDR2 FYNNEI. J was trimmed by 6 bases and V by 5 bases; bases with no gene match: 7. This CDR3 region has 15 residues. The chain's CDR3 is CASSYKGQTNSPLHF. The CDR3 nucleotides are TGTGCCAGCAGTTACAAGGGACAGACTAATTCACCCCTCCACTTT.

This clonotype was counted between two and nine times. V is TRBV6-6 and J is TRBJ1-1; D gene unclear. Germline V lookup: CDR1 MNHNY, CDR2 SVGAGI (reference sequence). The CDR3 length is 13 residues. Trimming stripped 0 bases from V and 8 bases from J, with 10 bases between. CDR3 in DNA: TGTGCCAGCAGTTACTCCGGCAGGTTCGAAGCTTTCTTT. Translation: CASSYSGRFEAFF.

V gene TRBV5-1 combines with J gene TRBJ1-6; D is uncertain. The CDR3 has 16 residues. Germline V gives CDR1 SGHRS, CDR2 YFSETQ. Trimming removed 0 bases from V and 6 bases from J, with 13 bases in between. CDR3 in DNA: TGCGCCAGCAGCTTGGATCCCGACCCGGGTAATTCACCCCTCCACTTT. This encodes CASSLDPDPGNSPLHF.

This clonotype was counted a few times. The chain links TRBV30 to TRBJ2-2; D might be TRBD2 (7 bases). This CDR3 has 17 amino acids. The V and J ends lost 2 bases and 4 bases respectively, with 20 bases between them. CDR1 is GTSNPN and CDR2 is SVGIG in the germline V gene (reference sequence). In DNA form, the CDR3 reads TGTGCCTGGAGTCCTGGTTCGATTAGGGGGGGCACCGGGGAGCTGTTTTTT. Translation gives CAWSPGSIRGGTGELFF.

The rearrangement uses TRBV20-1 and TRBJ1-5, with 12 bases fitting TRBD1. The CDR3 contains 19 residues. CDR1 DFQATT and CDR2 SNEGSKA come from the germline V gene (reference sequence). V was clipped by 1 base and J by 0 bases; unmatched bases: 10. CDR3 region: CSARGLPGQGAYSNQPQHF. In DNA form, the CDR3 reads TGCAGTGCTAGAGGCTTACCGGGACAGGGGGCATATAGCAATCAGCCCCAGCATTTT.

The rearrangement uses TRBV7-8 and TRBJ2-2; either TRBD1 or TRBD2 may supply D (5 bases each). The germline V and J ends were trimmed by 2 bases and 4 bases, with 11 bases remaining between them. This CDR3 has 15 amino acids. The germline gives CDR1 SGHVS, CDR2 FQNEAQ. The CDR3 DNA is TGTGCCAGCAGCTTAACTAGAGGGACCACCGGGGAGCTGTTTTTT. Its translation is CASSLTRGTTGELFF.

The J gene is TRBJ1-2, the V gene TRBV29-1, with D possibly matching TRBD1 (5 bases). V was clipped by 6 bases and J by 6 bases, with 11 bases between them. Germline loops: CDR1 SQVTM, CDR2 ANQGSEA. This CDR3 contains 11 residues. This CDR3 reads CSVGVFNGYTF. Here the CDR3 DNA reads TGCAGCGTGGGGGTTTTCAATGGCTACACCTTC. Looking up the rest from reference TRBV29-1 and TRBJ1-2 gives the full variable domain: SAVISQKPSRDICQRGTSLTIQCQVDSQVTMMFWYRQQPGQSLTLIATANQGSEATYESGFVIDKFPISRPNLTFSTLTVSNMSPEDSSIYLCSVGVFNGYTFGSGTRLTVV.

This clonotype was seen more than once but under ten times. The rearrangement joins TRBV4-2 to TRBJ2-2, with 8 positions matching TRBD2. J gave up 6 bases and V 0 bases, and 12 bases lay outside the gene matches. There are 18 residues in the CDR3. Germline assignment: CDR1 LGHNA and CDR2 YNFKEQ. CDR3 nucleotides: TGTGCCAGCAGCCAAGAGCTGATGGCAGCGGGAGTATCCGGGGAGCTGTTTTTT. Its protein product is CASSQELMAAGVSGELFF.

Ten or more counts support this clonotype. The V gene is TRBV12-3 or TRBV12-4, the J gene TRBJ2-3, with D hard to call. This CDR3 has 15 amino acids. V was clipped by 2 bases and J by 4 bases, with 13 bases between them. CDR3 protein: CASSLRNPWADTQYF. CDR3 coding DNA: TGTGCCAGCAGTTTACGGAATCCTTGGGCAGATACGCAGTATTTT.

The chain employs TRBV5-1 and TRBJ1-6; D unclear. This CDR3 is built from 14 residues. V was pared by 0 bases and J by 8 bases, with 9 bases between. Looked up from germline, CDR1 is SGHRS and CDR2 is YFSETQ. The CDR3 DNA follows: TGCGCCAGCAGCTTGGTTTCCTCAGATTCACCCCTCCACTTT. This encodes CASSLVSSDSPLHF.

The chain uses TRBV4-1 and TRBJ2-3; tentative D call: TRBD2 (5 bases). CDR3 length: 14 amino acids. Germline values: CDR1 MGHRA, CDR2 YSYEKL. The ends were cut back, 3 bases at V and 3 bases at J, with 10 bases in the middle. The CDR3 DNA reads TGCGCCAGCAGCCACGGACTCACTACAGATACGCAGTATTTT. This codes for CASSHGLTTDTQYF.

This clonotype came up a few times. The chain combines TRBV27 with TRBJ2-1, with 11 bases identical to TRBD2. The CDR3 covers 13 residues. Germline values: CDR1 MNHEY, CDR2 SMNVEV (reference sequence). Germline trimming cut 6 bases from V and 9 bases from J; bases unmatched to any gene: 4. The CDR3 nucleotides read TGTGCCAGCAGGCCGCTAGCGGGAGGTGAGCAGTTCTTC. Translated: CASRPLAGGEQFF.

The gene calls are TRBV9 and TRBJ2-2; tentatively, D is TRBD1 or TRBD2 (5 bases each). Germline V gene data show CDR1 as SGDLS and CDR2 as YYNGEE. Trimming took 3 bases from V and 5 from J, leaving 14 bases between them. This CDR3 comprises 15 residues. Here the CDR3 reads CASSGEGRRTGELFF. The CDR3 coding sequence is TGTGCCAGCAGCGGCGAGGGGCGCAGGACCGGGGAGCTGTTTTTT.

Only a few counts were recorded for this clonotype. V and J are TRBV29-1 and TRBJ1-4; D is ambiguous. The V gene's germline CDR1 is SQVTM and CDR2 ANQGSEA. This CDR3 comprises 12 residues. Trimming cost V 4 bases and J 8 bases, with 11 bases left between them. The chain's CDR3 is CSVAAGSEKLFF. In DNA, the CDR3 is TGCAGCGTTGCAGCGGGTTCGGAAAAACTGTTTTTT.